Included here is one TCR beta chain sequence, with context. From the 5' RACE reads, TCRdb lists one entry per CDR3 protein and no DNA. The record lists 500,000 to 700,000 distinct CDR3 sequences, of which the ten most abundant hold approximately 3.6%. The entry originates in a study of T cells expressing NK-cell markers. The CDR3 covers 11 residues. Germline V gives CDR1 SGDLS, CDR2 YYNGEE. Sequenced input: blood T cells: a sorted CD56 or NKG2C T cell subset, CD4+ or CD8+ T cells, or bulk PBMC T cells (not recorded which). The V gene is TRBV9, the J gene TRBJ2-5. This clonotype was obtained from a man aged 18 to 30 in good health. The CDR3: CASSEGWTQYF.